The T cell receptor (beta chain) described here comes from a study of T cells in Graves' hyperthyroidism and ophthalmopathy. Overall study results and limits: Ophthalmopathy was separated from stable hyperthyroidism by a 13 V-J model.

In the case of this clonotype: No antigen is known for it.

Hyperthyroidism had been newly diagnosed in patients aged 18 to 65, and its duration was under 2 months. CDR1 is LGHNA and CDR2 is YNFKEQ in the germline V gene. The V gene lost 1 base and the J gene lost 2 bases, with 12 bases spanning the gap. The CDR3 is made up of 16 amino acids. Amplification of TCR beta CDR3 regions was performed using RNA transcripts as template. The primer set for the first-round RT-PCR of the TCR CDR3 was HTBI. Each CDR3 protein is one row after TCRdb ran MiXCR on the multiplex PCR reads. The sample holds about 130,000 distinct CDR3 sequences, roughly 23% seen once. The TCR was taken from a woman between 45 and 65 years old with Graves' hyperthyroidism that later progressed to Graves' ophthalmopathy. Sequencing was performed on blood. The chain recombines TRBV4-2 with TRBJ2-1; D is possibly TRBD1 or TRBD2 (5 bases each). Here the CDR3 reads CASSQVGDGTYNEQFF. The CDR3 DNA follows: TGTGCCAGCAGCCAAGTAGGGGACGGAACCTACAATGAGCAGTTCTTC.